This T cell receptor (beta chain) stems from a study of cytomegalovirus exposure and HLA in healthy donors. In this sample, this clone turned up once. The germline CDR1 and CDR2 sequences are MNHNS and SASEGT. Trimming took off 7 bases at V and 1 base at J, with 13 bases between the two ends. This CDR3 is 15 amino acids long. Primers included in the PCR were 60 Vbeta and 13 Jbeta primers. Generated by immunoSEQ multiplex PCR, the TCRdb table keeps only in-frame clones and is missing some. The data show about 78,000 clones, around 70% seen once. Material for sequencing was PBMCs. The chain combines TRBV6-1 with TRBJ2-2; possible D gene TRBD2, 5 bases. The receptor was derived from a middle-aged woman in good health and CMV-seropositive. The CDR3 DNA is TGTGCCAGCATTCAAAGTCGGGGGAACACCGGGGAGCTGTTTTTT. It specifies CASIQSRGNTGELFF.